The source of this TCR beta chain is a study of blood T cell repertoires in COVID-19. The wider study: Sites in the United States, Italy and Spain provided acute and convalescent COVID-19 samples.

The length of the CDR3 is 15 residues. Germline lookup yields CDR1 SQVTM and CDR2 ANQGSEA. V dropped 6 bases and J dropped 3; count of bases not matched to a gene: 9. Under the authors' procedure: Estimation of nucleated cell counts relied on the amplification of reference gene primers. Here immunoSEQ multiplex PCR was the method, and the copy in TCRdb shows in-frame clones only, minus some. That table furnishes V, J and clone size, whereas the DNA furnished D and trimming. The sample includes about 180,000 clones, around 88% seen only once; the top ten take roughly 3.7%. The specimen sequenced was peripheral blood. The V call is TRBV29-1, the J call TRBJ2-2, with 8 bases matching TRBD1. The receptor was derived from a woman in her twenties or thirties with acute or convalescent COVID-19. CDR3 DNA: TGCAGCGTAGTTTTCGGGACAGGATACACCGGGGAGCTGTTTTTT. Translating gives CSVVFGTGYTGELFF.